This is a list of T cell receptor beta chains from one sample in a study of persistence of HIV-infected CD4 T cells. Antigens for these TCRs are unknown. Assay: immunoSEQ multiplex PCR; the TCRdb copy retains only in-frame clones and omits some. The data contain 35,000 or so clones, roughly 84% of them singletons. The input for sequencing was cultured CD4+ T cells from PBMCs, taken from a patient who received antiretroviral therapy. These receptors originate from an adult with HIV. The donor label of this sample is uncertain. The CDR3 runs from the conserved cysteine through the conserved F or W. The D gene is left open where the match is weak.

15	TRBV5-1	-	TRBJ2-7	CASSSSSQGLYEQYF
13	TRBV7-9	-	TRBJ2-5	CASSFQGWETQYF
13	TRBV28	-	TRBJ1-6	CAIGGSYNSPLHF
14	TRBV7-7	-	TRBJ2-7	CASSPLRQGNEQYF
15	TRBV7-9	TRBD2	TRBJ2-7	CASSLERGVVYEQYF
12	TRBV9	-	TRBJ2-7	CASSVPPYEQYF
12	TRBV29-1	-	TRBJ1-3	CSLQGSGNTIYF
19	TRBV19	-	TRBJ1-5	CASSMWYLAREGDNQPQHF
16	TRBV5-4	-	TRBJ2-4	CASSSYGSRAKNIQYF
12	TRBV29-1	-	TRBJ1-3	CSVVTQGNTIYF
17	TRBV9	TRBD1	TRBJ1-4	CASSPHILGTGNEKLFF
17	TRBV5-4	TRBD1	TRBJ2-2	CASSAATGGPNTGELFF
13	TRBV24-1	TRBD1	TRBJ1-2	CATSDRTGHGYTF
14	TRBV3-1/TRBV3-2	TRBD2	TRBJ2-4	CASSRLAGQNIQYF
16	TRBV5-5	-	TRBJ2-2	CASSLGSAQNTGELFF
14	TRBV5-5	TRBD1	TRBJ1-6	CASGGDRGNSPLHF
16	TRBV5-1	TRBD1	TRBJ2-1	CASSLNFRQGANEQFF
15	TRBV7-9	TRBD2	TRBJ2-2	CASRSGGAHTGELFF
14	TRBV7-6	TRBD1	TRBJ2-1	CASSLSRDRAEQFF
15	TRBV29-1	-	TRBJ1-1	CSVEDWTAMNTEAFF
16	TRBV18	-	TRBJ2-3	CASSPPSRARTDTQYF
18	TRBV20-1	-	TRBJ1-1	CSASGFGRGKGIGTEAFF
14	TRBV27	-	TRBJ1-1	CASSLLLGGTEAFF
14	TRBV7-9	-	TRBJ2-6	CASSLGVGANVLTF
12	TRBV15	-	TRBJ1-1	CATSRGGLEAFF
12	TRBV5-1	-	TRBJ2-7	CASSLLGHEQYF
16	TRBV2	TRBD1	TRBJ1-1	CASIPGQGGVHTEAFF